The TCR beta chain under discussion was sequenced for a study of T cells in Graves' hyperthyroidism and ophthalmopathy (dated by TCRdb to about 2019). In terms of the full investigation: To identify TCR V-J signatures that set the groups apart, the researchers used a discovery cohort of 90 to 100 patients, made up of under 50 with Graves' ophthalmopathy and around 58 with stable Graves' hyperthyroidism. Once sampling was done, hyperthyroidism patients were given methimazole at a starting dose of 30 mg daily, whereas ophthalmopathy patients were given high-dose intravenous methylprednisolone. The paper describes TCR Vbeta CDR3 sequencing of roughly 130 peripheral blood samples, made up of 43 ophthalmopathy patients, approximately 76 hyperthyroidism patients and 17 progressor patients. For training and testing, the 100 or so patients in the discovery cohort were randomly divided in a 7:3 ratio. Prospective prediction of ophthalmopathy was tested in an independent validation cohort consisting of under 20 hyperthyroidism patients and approximately 16 patients who later progressed to ophthalmopathy. Thyroid tissue and blood T-cell repertoires from about six Graves' hyperthyroidism patients were also compared in the study. The paper's findings and limits, for the study overall: Blood samples also contained most of the expanded thyroid clonotypes (frequency above 0.001), which suggests that blood repertoires may reflect thyroid immune responses. A 13 V-J signature model separated ophthalmopathy from stable hyperthyroidism, with around 90% sensitivity and about 81% specificity in cross-validation and 80%/75% in testing. During validation, the model predicted progression to ophthalmopathy a median of around 7 months ahead of onset, with roughly 65% sensitivity and about 72% specificity. Sample size was not statistically predetermined, and blinding of investigators to group allocation was not performed.

This clonotype has only one observation. No antigen is known for it. The input lacks base qualities; no much larger clone sits a single base away. Just one read gives weak support. At the junction V is shortened by 6 bases and J by 12 bases; bases outside the gene matches: 13. The CDR3 numbers 13 residues from cysteine through phenylalanine. The CDR3 DNA has 39 bases and is translated from base 1. As encoded in the germline V gene, CDR1 is SQVTM while CDR2 is ANQGSEA. The TCR beta CDR3 regions were amplified from the RNA transcripts. A first-round RT-PCR of the TCR CDR3 used the HTBI primer set with the Qiagen OneStep RT-PCR kit. Libraries were constructed in a second round of multiplex PCR, after which size selection and purification were performed. Paired-end sequencing of the libraries was performed with 100 bp reads on an Illumina HiSeq2000. Per the source publication's procedure: SOAPnuke was used to process the raw data, with reads discarded if the reads contained adapters or uncalled bases, had a mean Phred below 15, or lacked an exact constant-primer or identifier match. COPE v1.2.5 was used to merge the high-quality paired reads, and each unique nucleotide sequence was defined as a clonotype. Clonotypes were aligned to IMGT TRBV, TRBD and TRBJ reference segments using MiTCR v1.1. Analysis was restricted to V-J combinations with a frequency above 0.0001, which covered roughly 99% of repertoires. The TCS score was defined as F50 (clonal expansion) divided by E x V (chaos), with BLOSUM62-based TCRdist calculated between CDR3 peptides within each V-J. Welch's t-statistics and random forest reduced fewer than 550 V-J features to 13, which were used in a naive Bayes classifier (R e1071). The Morisita-Horn index was used to measure how similar the thyroid and blood repertoires were. TCRdb's own reprocessing of the public reads used fastp at Q25 and MiXCR and kept productive beta chains. CDR3 protein duplicates are merged, each entry listing the most common genes and DNA. For this entry, the V and J calls and clone size follow TCRdb and not the study's own pipeline. The sample profile shows approximately 640,000 distinct CDR3 sequences; just under 45% of them were found once. About 7.7% of the sample goes to the ten largest clones.

Any patient with an uncontrolled infection, another autoimmune disease, pregnancy or lactation was excluded. Diagnoses relied on clinical symptoms, serum thyroxine and TRAb, thyroid ultrasound and orbital computed tomography. Total RNA was extracted using Trizol reagent, and RNA quality was assessed on an Agilent 2100 Bioanalyzer. The receptor was isolated from an adult man with Graves' disease, either hyperthyroidism or ophthalmopathy (not recorded which). The chain is assembled from TRBV29-1 and TRBJ1-4, and TRBD1 aligns with 7 junction nucleotides. Input material: peripheral blood or thyroid tissue (not recorded which). The DNA sequence is given as TGCAGCGTACACGACAGGGCTTTGGGGCAACTGTTTTTT. Translated, this gives CSVHDRALGQLFF.